Listed below are T cell receptor beta chains from one sample, sequenced in a study of shared clonotypes between healthy human individuals. Clones were sequenced by immunoSEQ multiplex PCR, and TCRdb holds only the in-frame ones, with some missing. The table includes about 2 million clones, about 95% detected once. Material for sequencing was naive CD8+ T cells sorted from blood. The receptor set was obtained from a man aged 18 to 30 in good health. Each CDR3 is given with its conserved first and last residue. The order of the fields is D gene, V gene, clone size, J gene, CDR3 protein, CDR3 DNA. D genes are given only for firm matches. Size is omitted from some rows. Given values are once, few, many or a class for expanded clones.

TRBD1	TRBV19	NA	TRBJ1-6	CASSMGQGIRYNSPLHF	TGTGCCAGTAGTATGGGACAGGGGATTCGCTATAATTCACCCCTCCACTTT
NA	TRBV5-4	once	TRBJ2-7	CASSSDSYEQYF	TGTGCCAGCAGCTCAGACAGCTACGAGCAGTACTTC
TRBD2	TRBV2	once	TRBJ2-3	CASSVTSGGDTDTQYF	TGTGCCAGCAGTGTGACTAGCGGGGGGGATACAGATACGCAGTATTTT
NA	TRBV7-9	NA	TRBJ2-7	CASSLTSSYEQYF	TGTGCCAGCAGCCTAACTAGCTCCTACGAGCAGTACTTC
NA	TRBV5-1	NA	TRBJ2-7	CASSFGLAYEQYF	TGCGCCAGCAGCTTCGGGCTTGCCTACGAGCAGTACTTC
TRBD1	TRBV6-1	NA	TRBJ1-1	CASGLTQGVEAFF	TGTGCCAGCGGACTAACCCAGGGGGTTGAAGCTTTCTTT
NA	TRBV5-8	NA	TRBJ2-1	CASSWGLGTNEQFF	TGTGCCAGCAGCTGGGGCCTAGGGACAAATGAGCAGTTCTTC
NA	TRBV7-9	NA	TRBJ2-2	CASSPPDSPNTGELFF	TGTGCCAGCAGCCCGCCGGACAGCCCGAACACCGGGGAGCTGTTTTTT
NA	TRBV9	NA	TRBJ1-3	CASSVGGEENTIYF	TGTGCCAGCAGCGTCGGGGGGGAAGAAAACACCATATATTTT
NA	TRBV5-6	few	TRBJ1-2	CASSLGQNYGYTF	TGTGCCAGCAGCTTGGGACAGAACTATGGCTACACCTTC
TRBD1	TRBV4-3	NA	TRBJ2-7	CASSQAPGTEGTYEQYF	TGCGCCAGCAGCCAAGCGCCCGGGACAGAGGGAACTTACGAGCAGTACTTC
NA	TRBV9	NA	TRBJ2-7	CASSVGDSRYEQYF	TGTGCCAGCAGCGTGGGAGACAGCCGCTACGAGCAGTACTTC
NA	TRBV5-8	NA	TRBJ1-2	CASSPGGGFTAEGYTF	TGTGCCAGCAGCCCCGGGGGGGGGTTCACAGCAGAGGGCTACACCTTC
NA	TRBV27	NA	TRBJ1-1	CASSSTVNTEAFF	TGTGCCAGCAGTTCCACAGTGAACACTGAAGCTTTCTTT
TRBD2	TRBV9	NA	TRBJ2-3	CASSVAGTSGVTDTQYF	TGTGCCAGCAGCGTAGCTGGCACTAGCGGGGTGACAGATACGCAGTATTTT
NA	TRBV7-6	NA	TRBJ1-3	CASSLDDGNTIYF	TGTGCCAGCAGCTTGGATGACGGAAACACCATATATTTT